This T cell receptor beta chain was documented in a study of shared T cell receptors in the human thymus. This CDR3 contains 16 residues. Assay used: immunoSEQ multiplex PCR; TCRdb lists only in-frame clones, some missing. The sample holds 63,000 or so clones, nearly 95% seen once. This receptor was identified in a human donor. J is TRBJ1-2 and V is TRBV7-5. TRBV7-5 is noted as a pseudogene. Sequencing was carried out using thymocytes. The CDR3 loop is CVRIPTGTVANYGYTF. The DNA of the CDR3 is TGTGTCAGAATACCAACGGGGACGGTGGCTAACTATGGCTACACCTTC.